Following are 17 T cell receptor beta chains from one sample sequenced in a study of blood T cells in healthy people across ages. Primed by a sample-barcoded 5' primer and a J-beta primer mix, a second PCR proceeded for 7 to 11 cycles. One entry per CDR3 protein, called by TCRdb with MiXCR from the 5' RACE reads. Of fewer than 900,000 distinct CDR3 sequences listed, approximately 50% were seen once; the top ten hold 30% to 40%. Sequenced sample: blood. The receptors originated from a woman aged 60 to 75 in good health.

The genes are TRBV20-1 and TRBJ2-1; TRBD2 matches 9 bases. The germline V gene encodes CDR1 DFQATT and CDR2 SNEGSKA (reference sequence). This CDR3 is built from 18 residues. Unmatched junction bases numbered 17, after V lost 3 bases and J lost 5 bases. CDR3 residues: CSARPQGGRARGDNEQFF. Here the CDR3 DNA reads TGCAGTGCTAGGCCCCAGGGCGGGAGGGCCAGGGGTGACAATGAGCAGTTCTTC.

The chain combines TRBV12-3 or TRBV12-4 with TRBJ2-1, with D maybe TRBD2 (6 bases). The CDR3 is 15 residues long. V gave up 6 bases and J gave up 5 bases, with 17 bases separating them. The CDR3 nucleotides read TGTGCCAGCAGGTCGGGACTCTTAGAAAACAATGAGCAGTTCTTC. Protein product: CASRSGLLENNEQFF.

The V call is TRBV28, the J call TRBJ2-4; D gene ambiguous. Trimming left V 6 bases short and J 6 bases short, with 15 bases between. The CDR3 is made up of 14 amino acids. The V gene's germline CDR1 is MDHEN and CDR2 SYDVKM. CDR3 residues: CASSSAHNINIQYF. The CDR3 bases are TGTGCCAGCAGCTCCGCTCACAATATAAACATTCAGTACTTC.

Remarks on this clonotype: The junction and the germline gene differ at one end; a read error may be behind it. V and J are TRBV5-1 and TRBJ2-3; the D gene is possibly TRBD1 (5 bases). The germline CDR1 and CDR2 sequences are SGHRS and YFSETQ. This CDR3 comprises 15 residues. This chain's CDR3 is CASSFLDREADAQYF. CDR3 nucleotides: TGCGCCAGCAGCTTCCTTGACAGAGAGGCAGATGCGCAGTATTTT.

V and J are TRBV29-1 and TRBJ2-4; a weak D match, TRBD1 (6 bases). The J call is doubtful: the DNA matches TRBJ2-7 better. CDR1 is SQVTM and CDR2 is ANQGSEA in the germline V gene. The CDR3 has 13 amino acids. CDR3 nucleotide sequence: TGCAGCGTTTCCCGTCAGGGGTCGGACGAGCAGTACTTC. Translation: CSVSRQGSDEQYF.

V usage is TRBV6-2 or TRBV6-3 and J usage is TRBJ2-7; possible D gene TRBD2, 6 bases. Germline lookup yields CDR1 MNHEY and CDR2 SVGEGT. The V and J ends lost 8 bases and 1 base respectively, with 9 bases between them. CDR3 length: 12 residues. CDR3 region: CASEGRSYEQYF. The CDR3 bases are TGTGCCAGCGAAGGGAGGTCCTACGAGCAGTACTTC.

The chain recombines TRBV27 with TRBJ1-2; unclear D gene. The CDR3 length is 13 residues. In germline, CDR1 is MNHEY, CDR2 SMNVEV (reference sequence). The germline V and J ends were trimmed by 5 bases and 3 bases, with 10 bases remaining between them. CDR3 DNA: TGTGCCAGCAGTGTGGGCATCTACTATGGCTACACCTTC. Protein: CASSVGIYYGYTF.

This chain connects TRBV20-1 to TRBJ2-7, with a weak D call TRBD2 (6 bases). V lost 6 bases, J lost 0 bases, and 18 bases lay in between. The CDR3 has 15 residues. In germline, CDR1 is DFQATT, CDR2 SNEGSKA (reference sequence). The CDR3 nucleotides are TGCAGTGCGACCAACCCCCGGGAGAGCTCCTACGAGCAGTACTTC. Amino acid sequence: CSATNPRESSYEQYF.

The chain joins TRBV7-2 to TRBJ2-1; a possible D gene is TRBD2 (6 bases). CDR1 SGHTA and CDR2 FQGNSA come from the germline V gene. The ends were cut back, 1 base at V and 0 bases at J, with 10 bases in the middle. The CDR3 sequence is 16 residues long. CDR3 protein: CASSLVHGGSYNEQFF. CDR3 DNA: TGTGCCAGCAGCTTAGTACACGGGGGCTCCTACAATGAGCAGTTCTTC.

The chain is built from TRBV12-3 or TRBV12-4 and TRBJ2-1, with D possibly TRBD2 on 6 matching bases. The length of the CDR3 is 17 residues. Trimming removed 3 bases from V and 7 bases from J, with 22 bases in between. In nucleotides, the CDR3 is TGTGCCAGCAGTTTTGGGGTGGGCGGGACGAGAGTGAATGAGCAGTTCTTC. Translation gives CASSFGVGGTRVNEQFF.

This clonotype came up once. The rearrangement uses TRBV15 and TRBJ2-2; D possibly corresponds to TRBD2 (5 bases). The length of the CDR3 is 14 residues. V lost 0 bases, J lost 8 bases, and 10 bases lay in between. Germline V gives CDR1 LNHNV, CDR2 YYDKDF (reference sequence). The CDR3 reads CATSREGGLGELFF. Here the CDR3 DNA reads TGTGCCACCAGCAGAGAAGGAGGATTAGGGGAGCTGTTTTTT.

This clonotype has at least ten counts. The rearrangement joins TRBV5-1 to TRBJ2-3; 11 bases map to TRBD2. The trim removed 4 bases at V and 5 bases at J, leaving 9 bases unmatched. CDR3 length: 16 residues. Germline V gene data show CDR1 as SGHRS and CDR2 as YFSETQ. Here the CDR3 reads CASSDSGRGPGDTQYF. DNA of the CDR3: TGCGCCAGCAGCGATAGCGGGAGGGGCCCAGGAGATACGCAGTATTTT.

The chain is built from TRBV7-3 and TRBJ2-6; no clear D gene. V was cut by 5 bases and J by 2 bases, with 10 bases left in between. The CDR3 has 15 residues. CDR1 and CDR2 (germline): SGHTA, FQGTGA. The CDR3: CASSPFGAGANVLTF. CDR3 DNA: TGTGCCAGCAGCCCGTTTGGAGCTGGGGCCAACGTCCTGACTTTC.

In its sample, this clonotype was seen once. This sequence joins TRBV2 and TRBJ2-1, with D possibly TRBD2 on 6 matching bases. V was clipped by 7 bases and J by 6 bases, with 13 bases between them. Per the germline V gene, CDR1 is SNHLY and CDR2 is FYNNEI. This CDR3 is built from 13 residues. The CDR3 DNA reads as TGTGCCAGCACCCCGGGACTGAGCAATGAGCAGTTCTTC. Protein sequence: CASTPGLSNEQFF.

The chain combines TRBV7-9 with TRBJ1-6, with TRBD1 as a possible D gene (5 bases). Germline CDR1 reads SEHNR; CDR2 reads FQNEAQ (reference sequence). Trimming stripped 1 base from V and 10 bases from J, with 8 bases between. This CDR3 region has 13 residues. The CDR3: CASSLEGVSPLHF. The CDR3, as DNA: TGTGCCAGCAGCTTAGAAGGGGTATCACCCCTCCACTTT.

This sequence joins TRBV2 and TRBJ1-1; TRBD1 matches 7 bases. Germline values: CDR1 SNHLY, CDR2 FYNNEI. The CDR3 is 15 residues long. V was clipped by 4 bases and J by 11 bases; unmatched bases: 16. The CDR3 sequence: CASSALDRAPLGAFF. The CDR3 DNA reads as TGTGCCAGCAGTGCCCTAGACAGGGCTCCTCTAGGGGCTTTCTTT.

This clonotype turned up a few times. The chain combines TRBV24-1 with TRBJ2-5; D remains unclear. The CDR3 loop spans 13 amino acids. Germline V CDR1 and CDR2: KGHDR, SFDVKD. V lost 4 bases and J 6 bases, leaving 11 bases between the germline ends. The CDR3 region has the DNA TGTGCCACCAGTGACCCCATGAGAAAGACCCAGTACTTC. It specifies CATSDPMRKTQYF.